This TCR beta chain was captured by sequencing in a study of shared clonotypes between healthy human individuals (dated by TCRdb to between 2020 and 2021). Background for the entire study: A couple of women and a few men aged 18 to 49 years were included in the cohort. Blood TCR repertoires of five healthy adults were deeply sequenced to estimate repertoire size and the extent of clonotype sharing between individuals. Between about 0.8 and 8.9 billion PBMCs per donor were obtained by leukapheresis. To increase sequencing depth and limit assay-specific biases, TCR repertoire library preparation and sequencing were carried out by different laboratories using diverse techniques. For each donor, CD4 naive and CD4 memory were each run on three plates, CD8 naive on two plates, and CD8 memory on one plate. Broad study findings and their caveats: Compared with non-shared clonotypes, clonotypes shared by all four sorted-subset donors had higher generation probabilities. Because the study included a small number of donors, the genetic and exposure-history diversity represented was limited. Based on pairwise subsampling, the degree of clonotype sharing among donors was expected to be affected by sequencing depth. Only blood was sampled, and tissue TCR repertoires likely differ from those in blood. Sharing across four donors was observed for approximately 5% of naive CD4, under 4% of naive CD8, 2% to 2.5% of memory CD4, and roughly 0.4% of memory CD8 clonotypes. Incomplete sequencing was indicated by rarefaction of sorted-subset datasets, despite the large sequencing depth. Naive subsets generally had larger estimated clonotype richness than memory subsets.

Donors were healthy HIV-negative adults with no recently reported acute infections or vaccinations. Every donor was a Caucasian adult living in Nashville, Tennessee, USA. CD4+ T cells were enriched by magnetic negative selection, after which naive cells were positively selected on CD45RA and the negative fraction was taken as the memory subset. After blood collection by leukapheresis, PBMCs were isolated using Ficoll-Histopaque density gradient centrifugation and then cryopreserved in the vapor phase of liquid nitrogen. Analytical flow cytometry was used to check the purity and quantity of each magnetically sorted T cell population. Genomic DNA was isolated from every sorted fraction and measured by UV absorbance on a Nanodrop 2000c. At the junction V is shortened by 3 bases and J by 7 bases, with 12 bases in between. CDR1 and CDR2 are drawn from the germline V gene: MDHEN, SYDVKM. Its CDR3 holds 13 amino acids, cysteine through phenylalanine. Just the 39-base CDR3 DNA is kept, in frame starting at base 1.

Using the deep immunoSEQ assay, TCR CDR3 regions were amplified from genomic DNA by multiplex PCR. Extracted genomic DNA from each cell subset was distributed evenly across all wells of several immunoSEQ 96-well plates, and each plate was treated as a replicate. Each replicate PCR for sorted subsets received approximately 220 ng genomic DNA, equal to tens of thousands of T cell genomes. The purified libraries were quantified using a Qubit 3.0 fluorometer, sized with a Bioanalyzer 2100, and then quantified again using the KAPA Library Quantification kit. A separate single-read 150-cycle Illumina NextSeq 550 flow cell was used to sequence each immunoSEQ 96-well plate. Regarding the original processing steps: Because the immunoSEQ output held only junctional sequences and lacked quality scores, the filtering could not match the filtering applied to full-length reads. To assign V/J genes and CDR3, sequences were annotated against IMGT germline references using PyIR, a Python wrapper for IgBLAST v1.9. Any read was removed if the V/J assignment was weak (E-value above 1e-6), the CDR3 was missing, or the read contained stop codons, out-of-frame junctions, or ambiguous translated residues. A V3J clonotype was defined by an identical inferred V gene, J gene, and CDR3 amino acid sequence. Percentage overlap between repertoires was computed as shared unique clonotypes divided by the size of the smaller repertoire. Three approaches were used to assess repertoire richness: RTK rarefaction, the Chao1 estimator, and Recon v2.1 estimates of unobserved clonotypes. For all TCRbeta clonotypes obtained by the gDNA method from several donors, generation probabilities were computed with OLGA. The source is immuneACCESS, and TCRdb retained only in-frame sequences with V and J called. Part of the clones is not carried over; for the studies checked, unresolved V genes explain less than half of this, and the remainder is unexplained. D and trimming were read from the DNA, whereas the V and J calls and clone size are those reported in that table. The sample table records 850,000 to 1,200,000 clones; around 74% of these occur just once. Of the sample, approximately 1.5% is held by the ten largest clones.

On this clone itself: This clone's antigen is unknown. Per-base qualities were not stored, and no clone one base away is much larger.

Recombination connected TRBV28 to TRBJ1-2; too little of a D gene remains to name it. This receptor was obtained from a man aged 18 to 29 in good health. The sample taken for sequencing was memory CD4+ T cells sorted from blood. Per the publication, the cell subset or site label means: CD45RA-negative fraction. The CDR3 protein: CASSFFGLGGYTF. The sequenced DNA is TGTGCCAGCAGTTTCTTTGGGTTGGGTGGCTACACCTTC.